A selection of T cell receptor beta chains follows, all from one sample in a study of T cell responses to AZD1222 COVID-19 vaccine. The protocol was immunoSEQ multiplex PCR, while the TCRdb copy is restricted to in-frame clones and leaves out a portion. The table includes about 130,000 clones, about nine tenths detected once. Specimen: peripheral blood, collected 28 days after the second AZD1222 dose. All receptors come from an adult who received the AZD1222 COVID-19 vaccine. The CDR3 runs from the conserved cysteine through the conserved F or W. Fields, in order: V gene, J gene, D gene, CDR3 protein. A D gene is named only where the DNA matches it firmly.

V gene: TRBV19
J gene: TRBJ1-1
D gene: NA
CDR3 protein: CASMAGDNTEAFF

V gene: TRBV7-8
J gene: TRBJ1-5
D gene: NA
CDR3 protein: CASSLAGGYSNQPQHF

V gene: TRBV30
J gene: TRBJ1-5
D gene: NA
CDR3 protein: CAWGRGNQPQHF

V gene: TRBV5-4
J gene: TRBJ2-2
D gene: TRBD2
CDR3 protein: CASSFRAGNTGELFF

V gene: TRBV19
J gene: TRBJ2-3
D gene: TRBD1
CDR3 protein: CASSKGQSEVTDTQYF

V gene: TRBV6-2/TRBV6-3
J gene: TRBJ1-2
D gene: TRBD1
CDR3 protein: CASSRDSGYTF

V gene: TRBV12-3/TRBV12-4
J gene: TRBJ1-4
D gene: NA
CDR3 protein: CASSLWESGLFF

V gene: TRBV10-1
J gene: TRBJ2-7
D gene: NA
CDR3 protein: CASSDLEGSGEQYF

V gene: TRBV7-6
J gene: TRBJ1-3
D gene: NA
CDR3 protein: CASTPAGEVNGNTIYF

V gene: TRBV5-4
J gene: TRBJ2-1
D gene: TRBD2
CDR3 protein: CASSRGGSGAPYNEQFF

V gene: TRBV6-4
J gene: TRBJ2-3
D gene: TRBD2
CDR3 protein: CASSQAGGTDTQYF

V gene: TRBV18
J gene: TRBJ1-1
D gene: TRBD1
CDR3 protein: CASSPTQGAGTEAFF

V gene: TRBV10-3
J gene: TRBJ1-5
D gene: NA
CDR3 protein: CAISAGNRGNQPQHF

V gene: TRBV4-1
J gene: TRBJ2-3
D gene: NA
CDR3 protein: CASSWAGAGTDTQYF

V gene: TRBV6-5
J gene: TRBJ1-5
D gene: NA
CDR3 protein: CASEGGGNSNQPQHF